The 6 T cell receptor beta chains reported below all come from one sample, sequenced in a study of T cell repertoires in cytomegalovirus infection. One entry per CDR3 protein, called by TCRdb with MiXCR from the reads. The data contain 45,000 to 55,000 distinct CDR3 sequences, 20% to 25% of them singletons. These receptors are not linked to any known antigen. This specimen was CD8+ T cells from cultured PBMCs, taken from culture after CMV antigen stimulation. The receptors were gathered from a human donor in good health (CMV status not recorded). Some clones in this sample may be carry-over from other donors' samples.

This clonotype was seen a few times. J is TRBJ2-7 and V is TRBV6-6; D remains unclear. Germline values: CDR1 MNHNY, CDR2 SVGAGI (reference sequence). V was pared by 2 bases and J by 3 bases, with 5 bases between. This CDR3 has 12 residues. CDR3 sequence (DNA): TGTGCCAGCAGTTACGAGGTCTACGAGCAGTACTTC. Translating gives CASSYEVYEQYF.

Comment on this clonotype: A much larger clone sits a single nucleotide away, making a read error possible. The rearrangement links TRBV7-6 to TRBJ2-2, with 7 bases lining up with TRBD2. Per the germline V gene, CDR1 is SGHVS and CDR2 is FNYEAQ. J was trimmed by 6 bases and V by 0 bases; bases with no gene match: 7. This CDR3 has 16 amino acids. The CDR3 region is CASSLAGGCSPGELFF. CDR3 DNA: TGTGCCAGCAGCTTAGCCGGGGGGTGTAGTCCCGGGGAGCTGTTTTTT.

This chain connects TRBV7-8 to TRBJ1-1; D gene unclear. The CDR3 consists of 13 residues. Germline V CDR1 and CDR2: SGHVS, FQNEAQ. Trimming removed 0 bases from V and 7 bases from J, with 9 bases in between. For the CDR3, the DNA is TGTGCCAGCAGCTTAGCTTTTGTGGGTGAAGCTTTCTTT. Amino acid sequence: CASSLAFVGEAFF.

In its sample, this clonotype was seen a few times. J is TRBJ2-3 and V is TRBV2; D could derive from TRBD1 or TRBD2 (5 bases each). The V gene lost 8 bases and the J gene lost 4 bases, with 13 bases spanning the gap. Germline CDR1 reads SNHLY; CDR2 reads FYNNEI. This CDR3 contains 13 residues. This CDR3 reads CASEGLGPDTQYF. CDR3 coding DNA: TGTGCCAGCGAAGGACTGGGGCCAGATACGCAGTATTTT.

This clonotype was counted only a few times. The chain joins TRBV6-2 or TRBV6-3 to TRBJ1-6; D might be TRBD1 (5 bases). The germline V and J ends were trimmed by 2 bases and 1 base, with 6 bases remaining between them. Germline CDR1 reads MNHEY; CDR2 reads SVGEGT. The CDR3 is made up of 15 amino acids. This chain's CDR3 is CASSYRGSYNSPLHF. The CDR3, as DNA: TGTGCCAGCAGTTACAGGGGATCCTATAATTCACCCCTCCACTTT.

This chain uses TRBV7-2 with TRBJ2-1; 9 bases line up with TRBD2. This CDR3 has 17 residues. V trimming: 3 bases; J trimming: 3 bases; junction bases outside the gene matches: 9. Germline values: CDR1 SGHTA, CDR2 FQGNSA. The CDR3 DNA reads TGTGCCAGCAGCTTTTACCATAGCGGGGGAATCTACAATGAGCAGTTCTTC. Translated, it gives CASSFYHSGGIYNEQFF.